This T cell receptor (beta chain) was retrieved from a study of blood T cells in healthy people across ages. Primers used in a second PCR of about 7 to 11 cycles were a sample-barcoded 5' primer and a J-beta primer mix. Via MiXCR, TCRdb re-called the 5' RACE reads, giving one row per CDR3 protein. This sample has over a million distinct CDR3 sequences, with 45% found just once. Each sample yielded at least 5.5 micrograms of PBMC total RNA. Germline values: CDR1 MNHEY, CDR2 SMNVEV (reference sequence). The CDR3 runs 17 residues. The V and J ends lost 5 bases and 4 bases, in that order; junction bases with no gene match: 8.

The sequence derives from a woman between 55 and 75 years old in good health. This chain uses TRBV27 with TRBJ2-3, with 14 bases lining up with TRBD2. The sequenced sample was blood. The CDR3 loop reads CASSRGLAGEGPDTQYF. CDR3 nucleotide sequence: TGTGCCAGCAGTCGGGGACTAGCGGGAGAAGGGCCAGATACGCAGTATTTT.